The 18 T cell receptor beta chains given below trace back to one sample, sequenced in a study of cytomegalovirus exposure and HLA in healthy donors. The PCR used 60 Vbeta and 13 Jbeta primers. Here immunoSEQ multiplex PCR was the method, and the copy in TCRdb shows in-frame clones only, minus some. The data contain tens of thousands of clones, 80% to 90% of them singletons. Sequencing was performed on PBMCs. The receptors originated from a middle-aged woman in good health and CMV-seropositive.

The chain uses TRBV2 and TRBJ1-5; 10 nucleotides line up with TRBD1. Trimming removed 7 bases from V and 6 bases from J; junction bases left unmatched: 9. Germline CDR1 is SNHLY and CDR2 is FYNNEI. The CDR3 runs 15 residues. The CDR3 region is CASNAGQGMGQPQHF. The CDR3 DNA reads as TGTGCCAGCAACGCGGGACAGGGGATGGGTCAGCCCCAGCATTTT.

The chain is built from TRBV4-3 and TRBJ2-1; D perhaps matches TRBD1 (5 bases). V was clipped by 3 bases and J by 5 bases, with 11 bases between them. This CDR3 region has 14 residues. Germline V gives CDR1 LGHNA, CDR2 YSLEER. CDR3: CASSHQTVDNEQFF. CDR3 bases: TGCGCCAGCAGCCACCAGACAGTCGACAATGAGCAGTTCTTC.

This rearrangement joins TRBV4-3 to TRBJ1-6, with 8 bases lining up with TRBD1. Germline trimming cut 3 bases from V and 6 bases from J; bases unmatched to any gene: 4. CDR3 size: 15 residues. CDR1 and CDR2 (germline): LGHNA, YSLEER. This chain's CDR3 is CASSQPDRGNSPLHF. The CDR3 region has the DNA TGCGCCAGCAGCCAGCCAGACAGGGGTAATTCACCCCTCCACTTT.

The rearrangement joins TRBV5-1 to TRBJ2-2, with 8 bases identical to TRBD1. There are 14 residues in the CDR3. Germline lookup yields CDR1 SGHRS and CDR2 YFSETQ. With V trimmed by 2 bases and J by 7 bases, 4 bases remained unmatched. For the CDR3, the DNA is TGCGCCAGCAGCTTTGGACAGGGCGGCGGGGAGCTGTTTTTT. Translated: CASSFGQGGGELFF.

The chain combines TRBV19 with TRBJ1-3; D gene ambiguous. This CDR3 has 17 residues. Germline V gives CDR1 LNHDA, CDR2 SQIVND (reference sequence). V lost 4 bases, J lost 3 bases, and 19 bases lay in between. The CDR3 spells CASSTAIWSHYGNTIYF. CDR3 DNA: TGTGCCAGTAGTACCGCGATATGGTCCCATTATGGAAACACCATATATTTT.

J is TRBJ1-5 and V is TRBV6-6; possibly TRBD1 for D (5 bases). The V end was cut by 0 bases, the J end by 4 bases, with 13 bases between. Germline lookup yields CDR1 MNHNY and CDR2 SVGAGI (reference sequence). The CDR3 length is 16 residues. The CDR3 reads CASSYSAGSRNQPQHF. CDR3 sequence (DNA): TGTGCCAGCAGTTACTCGGCAGGGTCGAGGAATCAGCCCCAGCATTTT.

On this clone itself: One junction end disagrees with the germline gene, perhaps due to a read error. The V gene is TRBV4-3, the J gene TRBJ1-1, with D perhaps matching TRBD1 (5 bases). Germline CDR1 and CDR2: LGHNA and YSLEER. CDR3 length: 14 residues. The CDR3 nucleotides read TGCGCCAGCAGCCAAGGGGCAGGGAACGCTGAAGCTTTCTTT. Residues: CASSQGAGNAEAFF.

The CDR3 bases are TGTGCCATCAGTGAGTCGGAGGTTCATCGCGAGCAGTACTTC. This gives the protein CAISESEVHREQYF. The genes are TRBV10-3 and TRBJ2-7; weak D call: TRBD2 (5 bases). V lost 0 bases and J lost 6, with 12 bases in between. The length of the CDR3 is 14 residues. Germline assignment: CDR1 ENHRY and CDR2 SYGVKD.

This clone has a handful of counts. The gene calls are TRBV7-8 and TRBJ2-5; D gene uncertain. Germline-derived CDR1 and CDR2 are SGHVS and FQNEAQ. Trimming shortened V by 2 bases and J by 4 bases, and 8 bases separated the two germline ends. This CDR3 is built from 13 residues. The CDR3 here is CASSLRPRETQYF. The CDR3 nucleotides are TGTGCCAGCAGCTTAAGGCCTAGAGAGACCCAGTACTTC.

The V call is TRBV27, the J call TRBJ1-6; D not resolved. V lost 5 bases and J 9 bases, leaving 11 bases between the germline ends. The CDR3 totals 13 residues. Germline V gene sequence: CDR1 MNHEY, CDR2 SMNVEV (reference sequence). Written as DNA, the CDR3 is TGTGCCAGCAGTCCCCGGGAGATTTCACCCCTCCACTTT. This gives the protein CASSPREISPLHF.

The chain has TRBV28 and TRBJ1-2; D not certain. Germline V gene sequence: CDR1 MDHEN, CDR2 SYDVKM. Trimming pared 3 bases from V and 3 bases from J, leaving 5 bases between. CDR3 length: 12 residues. In DNA, the CDR3 is TGTGCCAGCAGTTTTCAGGACTATGGCTACACCTTC. Its protein is CASSFQDYGYTF.

The chain employs TRBV29-1 and TRBJ2-4; D unclear. Germline V gives CDR1 SQVTM, CDR2 ANQGSEA. The CDR3 has 14 amino acids. V lost 4 bases to trimming and J lost 0 bases, with 10 bases between them. The CDR3 loop reads CSVVSGLAKNIQYF. CDR3 bases: TGCAGCGTTGTTTCAGGCTTAGCCAAAAACATTCAGTACTTC. Looking up the rest from reference TRBV29-1 and TRBJ2-4 gives the full variable domain: SAVISQKPSRDICQRGTSLTIQCQVDSQVTMMFWYRQQPGQSLTLIATANQGSEATYESGFVIDKFPISRPNLTFSTLTVSNMSPEDSSIYLCSVVSGLAKNIQYFGAGTRLSVL.

This chain joins TRBV4-1 and TRBJ2-4; 9 nucleotides align to TRBD1. This CDR3 region has 12 residues. Germline CDR1 and CDR2: MGHRA and YSYEKL. The junction had 3 bases not matched to a gene; V was cut back by 6 bases and J by 9 bases. CDR3 region: CASSRTGAIQYF. CDR3 DNA: TGCGCCAGCAGTCGGACAGGGGCCATTCAGTACTTC.

The table lists this clone with a count of one. The V call is TRBV28, the J call TRBJ2-7; D is possibly TRBD1 (6 bases). Trimming left V 5 bases short and J 3 bases short, with 14 bases between. Germline loops: CDR1 MDHEN, CDR2 SYDVKM. CDR3 length: 14 amino acids. The CDR3 region has the DNA TGTGCCAGCAGTCGTCCAGGGACATACTACGAGCAGTACTTC. Translated: CASSRPGTYYEQYF.

V usage is TRBV19 and J usage is TRBJ1-1; D possibly corresponds to TRBD1 (5 bases). CDR1 and CDR2 from the germline V gene are LNHDA and SQIVND (reference sequence). Between the trimmed V and J ends, which lost 4 bases and 4 bases, there was a span of 10 bases. The CDR3 runs 13 residues. CDR3 DNA sequence: TGTGCCAGTAGTACAGGGCCCAGCACTGAAGCTTTCTTT. Translated, it gives CASSTGPSTEAFF.

This clone has a handful of counts. The chain carries TRBV6-6 and TRBJ1-5; D uncertain. V gave up 8 bases and J gave up 4 bases, with 15 bases separating them. The CDR3 extends over 14 amino acids. Germline CDR1 and CDR2: MNHNY and SVGAGI (reference sequence). This CDR3 is CASAGGGGNQPQHF. DNA of the CDR3: TGTGCCAGCGCGGGAGGAGGCGGGAATCAGCCCCAGCATTTT.

The chain carries TRBV11-2 and TRBJ2-7, with D tentatively TRBD1 (6 bases). CDR3 length: 14 amino acids. The V and J ends lost 3 bases and 4 bases respectively, with 13 bases between them. Germline CDR1 and CDR2: SGHAT and FQNNGV. CDR3: CASSLGDTAYEQYF. The CDR3 DNA sequence: TGTGCCAGCAGCTTGGGGGACACAGCATACGAGCAGTACTTC.

This clone was detected only once. The V and J genes are TRBV19 and TRBJ1-5; D remains ambiguous. Trimming removed 6 bases at V and 6 bases at J, with 15 bases between. In germline, CDR1 is LNHDA, CDR2 SQIVND (reference sequence). There are 14 residues in the CDR3. CDR3 sequence (DNA): TGTGCCAGTAGGGATCCAGGTGTGGGTCAGCCCCAGCATTTT. Translating gives CASRDPGVGQPQHF.